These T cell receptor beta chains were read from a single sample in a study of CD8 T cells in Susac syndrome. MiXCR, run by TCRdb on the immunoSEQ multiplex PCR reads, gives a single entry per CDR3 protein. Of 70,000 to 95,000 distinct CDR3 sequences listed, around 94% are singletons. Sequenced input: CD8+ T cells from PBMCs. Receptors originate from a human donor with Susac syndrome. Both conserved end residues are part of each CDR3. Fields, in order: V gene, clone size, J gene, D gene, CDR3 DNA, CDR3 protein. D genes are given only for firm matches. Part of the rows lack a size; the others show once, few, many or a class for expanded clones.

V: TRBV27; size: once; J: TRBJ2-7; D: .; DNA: TGTGCCAGCAGAGGCCACGCCGAGCAGTACTTC; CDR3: CASRGHAEQYF
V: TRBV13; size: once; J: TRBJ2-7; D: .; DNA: TGTGCCAGCAGCGAGAGGGGGTACGAGCAGTACTTC; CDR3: CASSERGYEQYF
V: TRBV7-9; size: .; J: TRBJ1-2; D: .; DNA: TGTGCCAGCAGCGGAGGACAGTCTCCTAACTATGGCTACACCTTC; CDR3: CASSGGQSPNYGYTF
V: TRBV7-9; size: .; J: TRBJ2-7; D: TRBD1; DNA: TGTGCCAGCAGCTTCACAGGGGGACCCGGGGAGCAGTACTTC; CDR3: CASSFTGGPGEQYF
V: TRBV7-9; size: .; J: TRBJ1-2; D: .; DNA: TGTGCCAGCAGCGTAGACTTTCTAGCTAACTATGGCTACACCTTC; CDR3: CASSVDFLANYGYTF
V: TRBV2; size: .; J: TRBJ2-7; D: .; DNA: TGTGCCAGCAGCAGCTCCCGGAGTTTCTACGAGCAGTACTTC; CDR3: CASSSSRSFYEQYF
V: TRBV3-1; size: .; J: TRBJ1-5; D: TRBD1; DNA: TGTGCCAGCAGCCAAGAGCACGGGACAGAAAATCAGCCCCAGCATTTT; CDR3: CASSQEHGTENQPQHF
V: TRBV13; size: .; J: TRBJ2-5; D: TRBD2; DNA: TGTGCCAGCAGCTTAACGGGACTAGCGGAAGAGACCCAGTACTTC; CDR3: CASSLTGLAEETQYF
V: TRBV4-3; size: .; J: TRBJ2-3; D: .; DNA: TGCGCCAGCAGCCAAGAGGACCCAGATACGCAGTATTTT; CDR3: CASSQEDPDTQYF
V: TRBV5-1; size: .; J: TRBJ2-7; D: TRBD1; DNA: TGCGCCAGCAGCGGGACAGTTACCTACGAGCAGTACTTC; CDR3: CASSGTVTYEQYF
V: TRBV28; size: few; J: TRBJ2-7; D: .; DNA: TGTGCCAGCAGTTTAAACTACGAGCAGTACTTC; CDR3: CASSLNYEQYF
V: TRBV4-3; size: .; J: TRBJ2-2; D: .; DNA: TGCGCCAGCAGCCTTTTCCACGGGGAGCTGTTTTTT; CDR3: CASSLFHGELFF
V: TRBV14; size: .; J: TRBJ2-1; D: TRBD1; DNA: TGTGCCAGCAGACAGGGGGATGAGCAGTTCTTC; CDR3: CASRQGDEQFF
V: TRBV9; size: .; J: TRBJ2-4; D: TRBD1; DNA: TGTGCCAGCAGCGGACTGACAGGGGGATTAAACATTCAGTACTTC; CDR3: CASSGLTGGLNIQYF
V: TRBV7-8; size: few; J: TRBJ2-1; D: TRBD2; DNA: TGTGCCAGCAGCTTAGCCGGCGGTAGCGGGTACTCCTACAATGAGCAGTTCTTC; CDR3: CASSLAGGSGYSYNEQFF
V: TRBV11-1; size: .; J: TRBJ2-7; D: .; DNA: TGTGCCAGCAGCTTAAGGGCGGACGGCAGCTACGAGCAGTACTTC; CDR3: CASSLRADGSYEQYF
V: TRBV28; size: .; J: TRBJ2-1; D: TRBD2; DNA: TGTGCCAGCAGGCGGACTAGCGGGTATTACAATGAGCAGTTCTTC; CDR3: CASRRTSGYYNEQFF
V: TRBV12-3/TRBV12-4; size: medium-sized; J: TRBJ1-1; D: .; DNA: TGTGCCAGCGGGGACATACTGAACACTGAAGCTTTCTTT; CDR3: CASGDILNTEAFF
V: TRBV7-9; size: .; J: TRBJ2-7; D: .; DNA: TGTGCCAGCAGCTTAGTAACTGCACAGAACGAGCAGTACTTC; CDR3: CASSLVTAQNEQYF
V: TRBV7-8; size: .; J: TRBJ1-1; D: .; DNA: TGTGCCAGCAGCTTAGGTTTCCCGGGGGGCCCTGAAGCTTTCTTT; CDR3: CASSLGFPGGPEAFF
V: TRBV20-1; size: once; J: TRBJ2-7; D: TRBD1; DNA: TGCAGTGCTAGGGGACAGGGGGCTGGCTACGAGCAGTACTTC; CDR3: CSARGQGAGYEQYF
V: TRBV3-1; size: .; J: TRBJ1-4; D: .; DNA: TGTGCCAGCAGCCGCATTGGGATTAATGAAAAACTGTTTTTT; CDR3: CASSRIGINEKLFF
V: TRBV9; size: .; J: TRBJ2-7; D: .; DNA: TGTGCCAGCAGCGTAGAGGGGTCCTACGAGCAGTACTTC; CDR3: CASSVEGSYEQYF
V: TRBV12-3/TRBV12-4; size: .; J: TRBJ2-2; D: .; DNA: TGTGCCAGCAGTCAGCAGGCCACCGGGGAGCTGTTTTTT; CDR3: CASSQQATGELFF
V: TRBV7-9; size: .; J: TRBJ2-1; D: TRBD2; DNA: TGTGCCACCAATCTAAGGGGCCCTAGCGGCTACAATGAGCAGTTCTTC; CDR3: CATNLRGPSGYNEQFF
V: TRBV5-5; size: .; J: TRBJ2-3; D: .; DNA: TGTGCCAGCAGCGAGGAAGGCGGGAGCACAGATACGCAGTATTTT; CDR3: CASSEEGGSTDTQYF
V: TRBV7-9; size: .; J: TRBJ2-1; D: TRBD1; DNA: TGTGCCAGCAGCTTAAGTTCAGGGGGCGAAGAGCAGTTCTTC; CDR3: CASSLSSGGEEQFF
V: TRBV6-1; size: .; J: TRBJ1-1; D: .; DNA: TGTGCCAGCAGTGTCCTCCCATCATGGGGGAGCACTGAAGCTTTCTTT; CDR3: CASSVLPSWGSTEAFF
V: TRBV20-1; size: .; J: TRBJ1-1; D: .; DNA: TGCAGTGCTAGAGACAAAGCTTTCTTT; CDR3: CSARDKAFF
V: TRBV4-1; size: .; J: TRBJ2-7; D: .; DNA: TGCGCCAGCAGCCAAGATTGGGGCTCGGCAAACTACGAGCAGTACTTC; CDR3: CASSQDWGSANYEQYF
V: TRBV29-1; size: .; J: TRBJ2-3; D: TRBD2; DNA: TGCAGCGTCGGCTCGGGACTAGCGGGGCGGCAGGCTATGCCAGATACGCAGTATTTT; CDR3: CSVGSGLAGRQAMPDTQYF
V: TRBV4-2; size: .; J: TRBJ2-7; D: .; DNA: TGTGCCAGCAGCCAAGCCACCTCCCGGGACCTCACCTACGAGCAGTACTTC; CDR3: CASSQATSRDLTYEQYF
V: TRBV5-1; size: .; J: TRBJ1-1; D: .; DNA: TGCGCCAGCAGCTTGGATCCGCGGAACACTGAAGCTTTCTTT; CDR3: CASSLDPRNTEAFF
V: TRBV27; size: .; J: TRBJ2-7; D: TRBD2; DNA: TGTGCCAGCAGGATTACTAGCGGGAGTTACGAGCAGTACTTC; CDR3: CASRITSGSYEQYF
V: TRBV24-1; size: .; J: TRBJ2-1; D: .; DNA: TGTGCCACCAGTGACCGCCCCCGGGGCTACAATGAGCAGTTCTTC; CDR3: CATSDRPRGYNEQFF
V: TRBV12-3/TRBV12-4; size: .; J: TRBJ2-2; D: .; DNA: TGTGCCAGCAGTCCGGGGGCCATATGGAACACCGGGGAGCTGTTTTTT; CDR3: CASSPGAIWNTGELFF
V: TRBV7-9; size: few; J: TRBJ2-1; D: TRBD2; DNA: TGTGCCAGCAGCTTTGTAGCGGGATCCTACAATGAGCAGTTCTTC; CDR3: CASSFVAGSYNEQFF
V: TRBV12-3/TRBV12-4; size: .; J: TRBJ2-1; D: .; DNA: TGTGCCAGCAGCCGCCGGGATGAGGGGAAAGTATTCAATGAGCAGTTCTTC; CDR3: CASSRRDEGKVFNEQFF
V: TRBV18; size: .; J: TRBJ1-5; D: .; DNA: TGTGCCAGCTCCGAAGGAAGTCAGCCCCAGCATTTT; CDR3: CASSEGSQPQHF
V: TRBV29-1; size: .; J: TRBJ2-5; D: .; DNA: TGCAGCGTTGAATTAGGAGAGGTGATACAAGAGACCCAGTACTTC; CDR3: CSVELGEVIQETQYF
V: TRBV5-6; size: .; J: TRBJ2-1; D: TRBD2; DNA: TGTGCCAGCAGCTTGCTTCCTAGCGGGGGGAATTTTGAGCAGTTCTTC; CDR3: CASSLLPSGGNFEQFF
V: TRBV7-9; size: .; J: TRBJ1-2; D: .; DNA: TGTGCCAGCAGCCTACTTAAGGGGGATAACTATGGCTACACCTTC; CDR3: CASSLLKGDNYGYTF
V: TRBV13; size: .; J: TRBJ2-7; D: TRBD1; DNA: TGTGCCAGCAGCTCACCGGGACAGGGGGCATACGAGCAGTACTTC; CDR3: CASSSPGQGAYEQYF
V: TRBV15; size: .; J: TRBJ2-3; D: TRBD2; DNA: TGTGCCACCAGCCTTGGGACTAGCGGGAGGGGCACAGATACGCAGTATTTT; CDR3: CATSLGTSGRGTDTQYF
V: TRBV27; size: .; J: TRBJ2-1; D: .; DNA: TGTGCCAGCAAGAGCTCCTACAATGAGCAGTTCTTC; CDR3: CASKSSYNEQFF
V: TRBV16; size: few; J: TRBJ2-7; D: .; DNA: TGTGCCAGCTCCGGGACATTAAGCTCCTACGAGCAGTACTTC; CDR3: CASSGTLSSYEQYF
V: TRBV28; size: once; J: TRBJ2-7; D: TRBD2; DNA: TGTGCCAGCTCCACACGCGGGAGTTGGTCCGAGCAGTACTTC; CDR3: CASSTRGSWSEQYF
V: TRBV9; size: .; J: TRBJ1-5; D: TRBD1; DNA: TGTGCCAGCAGCTTAGCGGACAGGGATGATTCTCAGCCCCAGCATTTT; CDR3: CASSLADRDDSQPQHF
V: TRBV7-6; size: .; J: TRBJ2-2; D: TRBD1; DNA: TGTGCCAGCAGCGCAGAACAGGGGTTAATGGGGGAGCTGTTTTTT; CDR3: CASSAEQGLMGELFF
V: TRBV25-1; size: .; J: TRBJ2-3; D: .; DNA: TGTGCCTGCCATCAGGGAGATACGCAGTATTTT; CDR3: CACHQGDTQYF
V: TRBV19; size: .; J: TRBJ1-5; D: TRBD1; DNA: TGTGCCAGTACCCCGGACAGGGGGCGCGATCAGCCCCAGCATTTT; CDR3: CASTPDRGRDQPQHF